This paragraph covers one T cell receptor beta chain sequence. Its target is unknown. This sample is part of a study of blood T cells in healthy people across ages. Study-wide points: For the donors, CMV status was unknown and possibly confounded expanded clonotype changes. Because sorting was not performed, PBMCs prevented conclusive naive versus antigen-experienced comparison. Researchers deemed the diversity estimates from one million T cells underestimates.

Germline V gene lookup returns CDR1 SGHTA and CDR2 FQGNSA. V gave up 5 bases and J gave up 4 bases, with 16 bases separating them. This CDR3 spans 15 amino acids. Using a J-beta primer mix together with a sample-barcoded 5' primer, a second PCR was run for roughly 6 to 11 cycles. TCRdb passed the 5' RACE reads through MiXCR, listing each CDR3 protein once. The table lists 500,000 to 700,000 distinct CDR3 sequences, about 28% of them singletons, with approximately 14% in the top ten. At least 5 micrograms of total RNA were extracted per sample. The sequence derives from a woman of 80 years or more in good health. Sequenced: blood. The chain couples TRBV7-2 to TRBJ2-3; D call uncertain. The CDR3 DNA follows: TGTGCCAGCAGCCTAGGTGCGGTTCTCCCAGATACGCAGTATTTT. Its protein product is CASSLGAVLPDTQYF.